This entry concerns a single TCR beta chain. This clonotype was seen more than once but under ten times. Its recognized antigen is unknown. No much larger clonotype is one base removed from it; base qualities were not supplied. This sample was taken from a study of human T cells and chemical hapten exposure listed by TCRdb under 2021. Study-level background: For sensitization, 2% DPC in acetone was applied to a roughly 2 cm by roughly 2 cm area of upper inner arm skin. Throughout the approximately 24-week study period, patients were also given weekly therapeutic DPC doses on the scalp. Patch testing was performed on the upper back with Finn chambers containing 0.01% DPC, and the patch tests were scored after 6 days according to International Contact Dermatitis Research Group standards. The patient cohort, mostly female, included alopecia areata with under or over 50% scalp involvement, alopecia totalis and alopecia universalis. Libraries were pooled for sequencing, and variation in per-sample TCR yields was attributed mainly to small differences in library volumes within the pool. In alopecia patients, the study followed how the peripheral blood TCR repertoire changed in vivo over primary and secondary sensitization to diphenylcyclopropenone (DPC), a hapten. Blood was sampled from patients pre-sensitization (week 0) and at 2, 6 and about 24 weeks after DPC sensitization. About 30 alopecia patients provided blood for TCR sequencing at one to four time points (pre-sensitization, 2, 6 and 24 weeks).

Results the study describes overall, beyond this receptor: All patients had alopecia, a presumed autoimmune disease, so their immune response might differ from that of healthy individuals. Patch test score correlated positively with the number of PT1 expanded TCRs, reaching significance at thresholds 8, 16 and 32 but not at 4. After repeated subsampling, changes were observed in the strength of the expansion versus patch-test correlation and in the threshold at which the correlation became significant. Expanded TCRs formed significantly more large CDR3 similarity clusters than pre-sensitization or healthy control sets, consistent with antigen-driven responses. No change with DPC sensitization was found in the number of TCRs above 1 in 1000 frequency, and no evidence of global repertoire structure alterations was found.

The protocol used for the library was RACE. These reads were obtained on a NextSeq 500. During library preparation, unique molecular identifiers were attached to individual cDNA molecules so that TCRs could be counted quantitatively and reproducibly. Each blood RNA sample was used to sequence both TCR alpha and TCR beta chains. The study's own analysis went as follows. Samples had a median of approximately 96,000 TCRs, with a range from roughly 23,224 to 750,000. V, J and CDR3 annotation of the TCR reads was carried out using the Decombinator software suite. To make PS versus PT1 abundance plots, every sample was subsampled to the same number of TCRs (28,000). Expanded TCRs were defined as absent before sensitization and observed at least eight times at the 2-week time point. The raw public reads went through TCRdb reprocessing: fastp at Q25, MiXCR clone calling, in-frame beta chains kept. Entries are consolidated by CDR3 protein sequence, retaining the most common genes and DNA. TCRdb's processing, not the authors' own work, is the source of the V and J calls. Present in this sample are about 120,000 distinct CDR3 sequences, approximately 12% of which were seen just once. The top ten constitute approximately 3% of the sample.

The germline V gene provides CDR1 SGHTA and CDR2 FQGNSA. Trimming removed 6 bases from V and 5 bases from J, leaving 17 bases between the germline ends. The CDR3 contains 15 residues, cysteine and phenylalanine counted. Of all the DNA, just the CDR3 is kept, 45 bases in frame from base 1. The sample's time point label, in plain terms: pre-sensitization, week 0. The treatment or condition label on this specimen signifies: therapeutic diphenylcyclopropenone sensitization with weekly scalp DPC. At every patch-test visit, the blood draw took place before the patch test was put on. Eligible patients were aged 18 to 70, diagnosed with alopecia, deemed suitable for DPC therapy, and excluded if pregnant. Total RNA was extracted from unfractionated whole blood that had been collected in Tempus Blood RNA tubes.

This receptor chain uses TRBV7-2 and TRBJ1-5, with TRBD1 as a weak D call on 5 bases. Sample: whole blood, taken in connection with sensitization to the hapten diphenylcyclopropenone (DPC). This receptor was obtained from a woman between 18 and 29 years old with alopecia areata. Some clones in this sample may be carry-over from other donors' samples. The CDR3 corresponds to CASSKQAWVDQPQHF. Read as DNA, the sequence is TGTGCCAGCAGTAAACAGGCTTGGGTCGATCAGCCCCAGCATTTT.